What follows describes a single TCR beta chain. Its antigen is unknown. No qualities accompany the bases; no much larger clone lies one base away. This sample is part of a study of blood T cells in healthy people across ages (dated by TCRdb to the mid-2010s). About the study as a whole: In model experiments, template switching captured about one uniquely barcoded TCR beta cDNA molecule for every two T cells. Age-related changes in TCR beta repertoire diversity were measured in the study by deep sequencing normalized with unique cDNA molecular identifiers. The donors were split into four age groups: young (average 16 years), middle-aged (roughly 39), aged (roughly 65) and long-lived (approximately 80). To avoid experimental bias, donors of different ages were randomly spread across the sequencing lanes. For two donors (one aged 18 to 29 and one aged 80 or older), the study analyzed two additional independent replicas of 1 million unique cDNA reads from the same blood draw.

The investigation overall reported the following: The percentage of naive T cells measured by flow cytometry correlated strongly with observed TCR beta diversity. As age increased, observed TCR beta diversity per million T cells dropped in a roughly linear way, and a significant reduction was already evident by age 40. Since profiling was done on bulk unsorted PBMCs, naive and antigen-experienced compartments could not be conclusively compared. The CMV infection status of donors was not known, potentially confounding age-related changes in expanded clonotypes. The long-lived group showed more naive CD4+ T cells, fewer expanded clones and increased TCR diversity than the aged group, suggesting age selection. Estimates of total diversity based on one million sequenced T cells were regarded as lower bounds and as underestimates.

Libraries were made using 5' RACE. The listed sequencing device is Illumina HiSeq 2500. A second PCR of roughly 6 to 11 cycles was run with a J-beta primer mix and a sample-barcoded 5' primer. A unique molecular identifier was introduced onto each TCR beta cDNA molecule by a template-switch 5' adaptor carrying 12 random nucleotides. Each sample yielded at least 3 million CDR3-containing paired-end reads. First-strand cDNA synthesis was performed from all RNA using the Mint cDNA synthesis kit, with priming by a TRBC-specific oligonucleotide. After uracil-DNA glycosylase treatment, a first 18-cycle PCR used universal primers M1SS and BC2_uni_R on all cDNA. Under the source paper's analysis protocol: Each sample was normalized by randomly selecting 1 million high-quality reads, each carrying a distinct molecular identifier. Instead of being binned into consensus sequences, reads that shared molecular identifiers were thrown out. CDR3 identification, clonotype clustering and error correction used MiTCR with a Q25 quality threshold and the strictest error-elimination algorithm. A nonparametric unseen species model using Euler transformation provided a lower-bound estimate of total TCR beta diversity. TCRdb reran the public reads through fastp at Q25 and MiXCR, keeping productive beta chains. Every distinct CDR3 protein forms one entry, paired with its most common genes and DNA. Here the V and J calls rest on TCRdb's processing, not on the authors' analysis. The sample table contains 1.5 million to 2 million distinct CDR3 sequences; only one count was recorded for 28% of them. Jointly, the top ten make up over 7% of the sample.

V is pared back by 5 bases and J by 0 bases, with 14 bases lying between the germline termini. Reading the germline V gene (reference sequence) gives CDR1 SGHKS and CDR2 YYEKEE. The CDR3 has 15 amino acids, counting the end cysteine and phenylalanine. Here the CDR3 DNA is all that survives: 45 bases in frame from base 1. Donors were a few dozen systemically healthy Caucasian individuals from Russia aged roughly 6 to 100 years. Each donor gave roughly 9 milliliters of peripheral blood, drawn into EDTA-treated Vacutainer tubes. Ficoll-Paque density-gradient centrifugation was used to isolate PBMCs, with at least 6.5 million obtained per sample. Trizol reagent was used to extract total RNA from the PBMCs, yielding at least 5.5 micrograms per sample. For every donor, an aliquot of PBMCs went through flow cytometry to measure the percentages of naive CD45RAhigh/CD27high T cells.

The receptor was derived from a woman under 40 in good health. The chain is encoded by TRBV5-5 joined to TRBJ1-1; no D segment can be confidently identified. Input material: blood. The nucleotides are TGTGCCAGCAGAGCTGGAGGGTTAGTGAACACTGAAGCTTTCTTT. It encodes CASRAGGLVNTEAFF.